This is a list of T cell receptor beta chains from one sample in a study of Ad26.COV2.S vaccination and SARS-CoV-2 variants. Sequencing used immunoSEQ multiplex PCR; TCRdb keeps in-frame clones, though not all of them. The data contain 380,000 or so clones, under 90% of them singletons. Source: peripheral blood, taken in a trial of Ad26.COV2.S vaccine versus placebo. The receptors come from a person aged 18-60 years who received the Ad26.COV2.S COVID-19 vaccine or a placebo. Each CDR3 is given with its conserved first and last residue. The D gene is left open where the match is weak. Where a row states a size, it is once, few, many or the class of an expanded clone; other rows omit it.

abundance: once
d_gene: .
v_gene: TRBV30
j_gene: TRBJ2-7
CDR3aa: CAWSAPVRRYEQYF
CDR3nt: TGTGCCTGGAGTGCACCGGTCCGACGCTACGAGCAGTACTTC

abundance: .
d_gene: .
v_gene: TRBV4-1
j_gene: TRBJ1-1
CDR3aa: CASSQTEGPLTEAFF
CDR3nt: TGCGCCAGCAGCCAGACGGAGGGGCCTCTCACTGAAGCTTTCTTT

abundance: .
d_gene: .
v_gene: TRBV7-2
j_gene: TRBJ1-1
CDR3aa: CASRSGGSTEAFF
CDR3nt: TGTGCCAGCAGATCCGGGGGAAGTACTGAAGCTTTCTTT

abundance: .
d_gene: .
v_gene: TRBV12-3/TRBV12-4
j_gene: TRBJ2-3
CDR3aa: CASSFPGDTQYF
CDR3nt: TGTGCCAGCAGTTTCCCCGGAGATACGCAGTATTTT

abundance: .
d_gene: .
v_gene: TRBV3-1/TRBV3-2
j_gene: TRBJ2-3
CDR3aa: CASSARGVDTQYF
CDR3nt: TGTGCCAGCAGCGCTCGAGGGGTAGATACGCAGTATTTT

abundance: .
d_gene: .
v_gene: TRBV6-5
j_gene: TRBJ2-7
CDR3aa: CASSKGPLSSYEQYF
CDR3nt: TGTGCCAGCAGTAAGGGACCTTTGAGCTCCTACGAGCAGTACTTC

abundance: .
d_gene: .
v_gene: TRBV10-1
j_gene: TRBJ2-2
CDR3aa: CASSGGRETGELFF
CDR3nt: TGCGCCAGCAGTGGGGGGCGCGAGACCGGGGAGCTGTTTTTT

abundance: .
d_gene: .
v_gene: TRBV2
j_gene: TRBJ1-1
CDR3aa: CASSGDLNTEAFF
CDR3nt: TGTGCCAGCAGTGGGGACCTGAACACTGAAGCTTTCTTT

abundance: many
d_gene: .
v_gene: TRBV11-3
j_gene: TRBJ2-2
CDR3aa: CASSLRDPGELFF
CDR3nt: TGTGCCAGCAGCTTACGGGATCCCGGGGAGCTGTTTTTT

abundance: once
d_gene: .
v_gene: TRBV5-1
j_gene: TRBJ2-1
CDR3aa: CASSTEDEQFF
CDR3nt: TGCGCCAGCAGCACGGAGGATGAGCAGTTCTTC

abundance: .
d_gene: TRBD2
v_gene: TRBV19
j_gene: TRBJ2-7
CDR3aa: CASSMGGPHEQYF
CDR3nt: TGTGCCAGTAGTATGGGAGGGCCACACGAGCAGTACTTC

abundance: .
d_gene: .
v_gene: TRBV2
j_gene: TRBJ2-7
CDR3aa: CASSAAVEQYF
CDR3nt: TGTGCCAGCAGTGCGGCTGTCGAGCAGTACTTC

abundance: once
d_gene: .
v_gene: TRBV5-1
j_gene: TRBJ2-7
CDR3aa: CASASGPDQEQYF
CDR3nt: TGCGCCAGCGCCTCAGGCCCAGATCAGGAGCAGTACTTC

abundance: .
d_gene: .
v_gene: TRBV3-1/TRBV3-2
j_gene: TRBJ1-3
CDR3aa: CASSQLGPSGNTIYF
CDR3nt: TGTGCCAGCAGCCAACTGGGCCCCTCTGGAAACACCATATATTTT

abundance: .
d_gene: .
v_gene: TRBV24-1
j_gene: TRBJ2-7
CDR3aa: CATSDAGLYEQYF
CDR3nt: TGTGCCACCAGTGATGCGGGACTCTACGAGCAGTACTTC

abundance: .
d_gene: TRBD1
v_gene: TRBV5-5
j_gene: TRBJ1-2
CDR3aa: CASSLVGDRAPNTF
CDR3nt: TGTGCCAGCAGCTTGGTAGGGGACAGGGCCCCCAACACCTTC

abundance: .
d_gene: .
v_gene: TRBV19
j_gene: TRBJ1-1
CDR3aa: CASSPGAFSGAFF
CDR3nt: TGTGCCAGTAGCCCGGGGGCATTTTCGGGGGCTTTCTTT

abundance: few
d_gene: TRBD1
v_gene: TRBV5-5
j_gene: TRBJ2-7
CDR3aa: CASSLAPGGFYEQYF
CDR3nt: TGTGCCAGCAGCTTGGCTCCAGGGGGCTTCTACGAGCAGTACTTC

abundance: .
d_gene: .
v_gene: TRBV7-9
j_gene: TRBJ2-2
CDR3aa: CASSPQNTGELFF
CDR3nt: TGTGCCAGCAGCCCACAGAACACCGGGGAGCTGTTTTTT

abundance: .
d_gene: .
v_gene: TRBV7-7
j_gene: TRBJ1-1
CDR3aa: CASSPYSGTANTEAFF
CDR3nt: TGTGCCAGCAGCCCTTACTCCGGGACGGCGAACACTGAAGCTTTCTTT

abundance: .
d_gene: .
v_gene: TRBV27
j_gene: TRBJ2-7
CDR3aa: CASSLSGGEQYF
CDR3nt: TGTGCCAGCAGTTTATCTGGGGGAGAGCAGTACTTC

abundance: .
d_gene: TRBD1
v_gene: TRBV7-9
j_gene: TRBJ2-6
CDR3aa: CATGQVESGANVLTF
CDR3nt: TGTGCCACAGGACAGGTGGAATCTGGGGCCAACGTCCTGACTTTC

abundance: .
d_gene: .
v_gene: TRBV19
j_gene: TRBJ2-2
CDR3aa: CASSTHGAGTGELFF
CDR3nt: TGTGCCAGTAGTACCCATGGGGCGGGCACCGGGGAGCTGTTTTTT

abundance: .
d_gene: TRBD1
v_gene: TRBV5-1
j_gene: TRBJ1-3
CDR3aa: CASSLGTGTGNTIYF
CDR3nt: TGCGCCAGCAGCTTAGGGACAGGGACTGGAAACACCATATATTTT

abundance: .
d_gene: TRBD1
v_gene: TRBV4-3
j_gene: TRBJ1-5
CDR3aa: CASSQADRVGPQHF
CDR3nt: TGCGCCAGCAGCCAAGCCGACAGGGTGGGTCCCCAGCATTTT

abundance: .
d_gene: .
v_gene: TRBV20-1
j_gene: TRBJ2-7
CDR3aa: CSARDFYEQYF
CDR3nt: TGCAGTGCTAGAGATTTTTACGAGCAGTACTTC

abundance: .
d_gene: .
v_gene: TRBV30
j_gene: TRBJ1-3
CDR3aa: CAWGDFGNTIYF
CDR3nt: TGTGCCTGGGGGGACTTTGGAAACACCATATATTTT

abundance: .
d_gene: .
v_gene: TRBV4-2
j_gene: TRBJ2-3
CDR3aa: CASRARSGGTDTQYF
CDR3nt: TGTGCCAGCAGGGCCAGGAGCGGCGGCACAGATACGCAGTATTTT

abundance: .
d_gene: .
v_gene: TRBV11-3
j_gene: TRBJ2-1
CDR3aa: CASRESMSSYNEQFF
CDR3nt: TGTGCCAGCAGGGAGAGTATGAGCTCCTACAATGAGCAGTTCTTC